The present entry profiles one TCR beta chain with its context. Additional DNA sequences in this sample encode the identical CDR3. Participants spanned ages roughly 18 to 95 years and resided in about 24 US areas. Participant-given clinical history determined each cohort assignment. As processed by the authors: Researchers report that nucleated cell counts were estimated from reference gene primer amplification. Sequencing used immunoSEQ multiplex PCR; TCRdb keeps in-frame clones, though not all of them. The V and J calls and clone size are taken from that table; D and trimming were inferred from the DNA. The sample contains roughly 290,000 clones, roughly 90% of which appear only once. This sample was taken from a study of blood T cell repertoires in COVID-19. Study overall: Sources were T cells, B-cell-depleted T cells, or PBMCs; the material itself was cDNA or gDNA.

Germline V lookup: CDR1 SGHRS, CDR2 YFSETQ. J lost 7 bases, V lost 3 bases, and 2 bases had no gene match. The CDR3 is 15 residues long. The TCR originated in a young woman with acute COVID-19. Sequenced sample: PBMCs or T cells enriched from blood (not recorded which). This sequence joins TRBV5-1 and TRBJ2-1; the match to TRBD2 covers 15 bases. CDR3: CASSSGLAGGNEQFF. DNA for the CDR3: TGCGCCAGCAGCTCCGGACTAGCGGGAGGGAATGAGCAGTTCTTC.